This T cell receptor (beta chain) was documented in a study of human T cells and chemical hapten exposure. The CDR3 covers 17 residues. The germline CDR1 and CDR2 sequences are DFQATT and SNEGSKA (reference sequence). V was pared by 1 base and J by 3 bases, with 7 bases of the junction left unmatched. Time point here: patch test 1, 2 weeks after DPC sensitization. Treatment denoted: therapeutic diphenylcyclopropenone sensitization with weekly scalp DPC. TCRdb recomputed calls from the RACE reads with MiXCR, one row per CDR3 protein. The data show 75,000 to 95,000 distinct CDR3 sequences, with roughly 10% seen just once and 3.5% held by the top ten. This clonotype turned up a few times.

The chain recombines TRBV20-1 with TRBJ2-1; 12 bases match TRBD1. This TCR derives from a woman aged 55 to 70 with alopecia areata. Some clones in this sample may be carry-over from other donors' samples. Sample: whole blood, taken in connection with sensitization to the hapten diphenylcyclopropenone (DPC). The CDR3 DNA is TGCAGTGCTAGAGCCCGGGACAGGGGGCGTCTCTACAATGAGCAGTTCTTC. Residues: CSARARDRGRLYNEQFF.